This T cell receptor beta chain came from a study of cytomegalovirus exposure and HLA in healthy donors. Study information: Later analysis reported that the roughly 120 validation repertoires shared the platform of the approximately 670 first-cohort repertoires. The study's findings and limits: Researchers counted around 170 TCR beta chains as cytomegalovirus-associated.

The germline V gene encodes CDR1 SGDLS and CDR2 YYNGEE. The CDR3 spans 10 residues. The V end lost 4 bases, the J end lost 15 bases, and 11 bases lay between the germline ends. TCRdb keeps only in-frame clones here, not all; method: immunoSEQ multiplex PCR. The sample records fewer than 150,000 clones, about 86% being singletons. Note on this clone: Its antigen is currently unknown.

Source material: PBMCs. The chain carries TRBV9 and TRBJ2-1; D perhaps matches TRBD2 (5 bases). This receptor was identified in a woman between 18 and 30 years old in good health and CMV-seropositive. The CDR3 reads CASSPDRGFF. The CDR3 nucleotides read TGTGCCAGCAGCCCAGACCGGGGGTTCTTC.